These 21 T cell receptor beta chains originate from one sample sequenced in a study of PD-L1 blockade in urothelial cancer. Repertoires were generated with immunoSEQ multiplex PCR, while TCRdb's copy carries only in-frame clones and drops some. The sample has some 66,000 clones; approximately 86% are singletons. Time point reported: pretreatment peripheral blood. The sample consisted of PBMCs, taken around atezolizumab (anti-PD-L1) treatment. Receptors originate from a man aged 55 to 70 with urothelial cancer.

The chain links TRBV7-8 to TRBJ1-1; a possible D gene is TRBD1 (6 bases). Germline CDR1 is SGHVS and CDR2 is FQNEAQ. V was trimmed by 3 bases and J by 2 bases, leaving 10 bases between them. The CDR3 sequence is 14 residues long. CDR3 DNA: TGTGCCAGCAGCTTCTTGACAGGAAACACTGAAGCTTTCTTT. This sequence encodes CASSFLTGNTEAFF.

The chain couples TRBV7-3 to TRBJ1-1, with no clear D. V dropped 0 bases and J dropped 6 bases, with 8 bases sitting between them. Germline V gives CDR1 SGHTA, CDR2 FQGTGA. The CDR3 consists of 13 residues. CDR3 residues: CASSLTLTSEAFF. In DNA form, the CDR3 reads TGTGCCAGCAGCTTAACGCTCACATCTGAAGCTTTCTTT.

This clone was observed once. The V call is TRBV5-1, the J call TRBJ2-1; TRBD2 matches at 8 bases. The CDR3 length is 15 residues. The germline gives CDR1 SGHRS, CDR2 YFSETQ. Trimming cost V 2 bases and J 4 bases; bases outside gene matches: 5. CDR3 region: CASSLSGGPYNEQFF. Here the CDR3 DNA reads TGCGCCAGCAGCTTAAGCGGGGGACCGTACAATGAGCAGTTCTTC. Combining the CDR3 with reference TRBV5-1 and TRBJ2-1 gives the whole variable domain KAGVTQTPRYLIKTRGQQVTLSCSPISGHRSVSWYQQTPGQGLQFLFEYFSETQRNKGNFPGRFSGRQFSNSRSEMNVSTLELGDSALYLCASSLSGGPYNEQFFGPGTRLTVL.

The gene calls are TRBV6-1 and TRBJ1-6, with a tentative D call TRBD1 (6 bases). Germline CDR1 reads MNHNS; CDR2 reads SASEGT. This CDR3 contains 15 residues. Trimming took off 6 bases at V and 6 bases at J, with 15 bases between the two ends. CDR3 sequence: CASSDPGQPNSPLHF. DNA of the CDR3: TGTGCCAGCAGCGATCCAGGACAGCCTAATTCACCCCTCCACTTT.

The chain has TRBV11-3 and TRBJ1-2, with D possibly being TRBD1 (5 bases). Trimming left V 5 bases short and J 6 bases short, with 16 bases between. Germline V CDR1 and CDR2: SGHNT, YENEEA. This CDR3 is 14 amino acids long. The CDR3 sequence is CASSLSRGYNGYTF. CDR3 coding DNA: TGTGCCAGCAGCCTATCTCGGGGGTATAATGGCTACACCTTC.

This clone was seen once. V and J are TRBV2 and TRBJ2-4; possibly TRBD1 for D (5 bases). The CDR3 contains 18 residues. The V gene's germline CDR1 is SNHLY and CDR2 FYNNEI. V was pared by 1 base and J by 3 bases, with 19 bases between. The CDR3: CASSEGQGGRTGKNIQYF. The CDR3 coding sequence is TGTGCCAGCAGTGAAGGGCAGGGCGGACGGACGGGCAAAAACATTCAGTACTTC.

Note on this clone: Sequence at one end of the junction differs from germline and may be a read error. The chain employs TRBV28 and TRBJ2-1; perhaps TRBD2 as D (6 bases). CDR3 length: 16 residues. CDR1 MDHEN and CDR2 SYDVKM come from the germline V gene. CDR3 bases: TGTGCCAGCAGCTTATTCGGGGGTAGATCCTACAATGAGCAGTTCTTC. Protein product: CASSLFGGRSYNEQFF. The whole variable domain, remainder taken from reference TRBV28 and TRBJ2-1, is DVKVTQSSRYLVKRTGEKVFLECVQDMDHENMFWYRQDPGLGLRLIYFSYDVKMKEKGDIPEGYSVSREKKERFSLILESASTNQTSMYLCASSLFGGRSYNEQFFGPGTRLTVL.

In regard to this clone: Other DNA sequences within the sample encode an identical CDR3. This chain joins TRBV5-1 and TRBJ2-5; D ambiguous. The CDR3 has 11 residues. Germline V gene lookup returns CDR1 SGHRS and CDR2 YFSETQ. Trimming left V 4 bases short and J 2 bases short, with 3 bases between. Here the CDR3 reads CASSTQETQYF. In nucleotides, the CDR3 is TGCGCCAGCAGCACACAAGAGACCCAGTACTTC.

The gene calls are TRBV5-1 and TRBJ1-2; no reliable D call. CDR3 size: 14 residues. Trimming removed 5 bases from V and 2 bases from J, with 13 bases in between. Germline CDR1 and CDR2: SGHRS and YFSETQ. The CDR3 nucleotides read TGCGCCAGCAGACAAATGGAGGGAAACTATGGCTACACCTTC. Its translation is CASRQMEGNYGYTF.

V is TRBV5-1 and J is TRBJ2-5; TRBD2 matches 11 bases. Looked up from germline, CDR1 is SGHRS and CDR2 is YFSETQ. The length of the CDR3 is 16 residues. V shed 3 bases, J shed 5 bases, and the junction held 9 bases outside the gene matches. CDR3: CASSYSLAGGVETQYF. The CDR3 nucleotides read TGCGCCAGCAGCTACTCCCTAGCGGGGGGAGTGGAGACCCAGTACTTC.

V usage is TRBV18 and J usage is TRBJ1-1; D is unresolved. Germline V gene sequence: CDR1 KGHSH, CDR2 LQKENI. V was pared by 0 bases and J by 1 base, with 9 bases between. The CDR3 extends over 15 amino acids. This CDR3 reads CASSPPAHSNTEAFF. The CDR3 coding sequence is TGTGCCAGCTCACCACCGGCACATTCGAACACTGAAGCTTTCTTT.

A few counts support this clone. The rearrangement links TRBV29-1 to TRBJ1-2; perhaps TRBD1 as D (5 bases). The CDR3 is made up of 11 amino acids. Germline V gene sequence: CDR1 SQVTM, CDR2 ANQGSEA. The V end was cut by 4 bases, the J end by 6 bases, with 9 bases between. The CDR3 DNA reads as TGCAGCGTTGTGGCAGGGCATGGCTACACCTTC. Residues: CSVVAGHGYTF.

This sequence joins TRBV21-1 and TRBJ2-5; the D segment call TRBD2 is taken from the table without a DNA check. TRBV21-1 represents a pseudogene. The length of the CDR3 is 16 residues. CDR3 sequence: CASTRRLAGGQETQYF. The CDR3 coding sequence is TGTGCCAGCACCCGTCGACTAGCGGGGGGGCAAGAGACCCAGTACTTC.

The chain recombines TRBV6-6 with TRBJ2-3; TRBD2 agrees at 10 bases. There are 14 residues in the CDR3. The V gene's germline CDR1 is MNHNY and CDR2 SVGAGI (reference sequence). The V segment lost 5 bases and the J segment 5 bases; nucleotides outside the gene matches: 4. The CDR3 region has the DNA TGTGCCAGCAGTATACTAGCGGGGCGAGATACGCAGTATTTT. Its translation: CASSILAGRDTQYF.

V and J are TRBV5-1 and TRBJ1-2; 8 nucleotides agree with TRBD1. Germline loops: CDR1 SGHRS, CDR2 YFSETQ. The CDR3 runs 15 residues. Trimming took 0 bases from V and 5 from J; bases not matched to a gene: 6. The CDR3, as DNA: TGCGCCAGCAGCTTGGCCGCAGGGGGCGGTTATGGCTACACCTTC. This codes for CASSLAAGGGYGYTF.

This rearrangement joins TRBV4-3 to TRBJ2-1; TRBD2 is a possible D gene (5 bases). Germline loops: CDR1 LGHNA, CDR2 YSLEER. V was cut by 0 bases and J by 8 bases, with 14 bases left in between. This CDR3 has 15 amino acids. This CDR3 is CASSQELEGRDEQFF. The CDR3 nucleotides are TGCGCCAGCAGCCAAGAATTGGAAGGGCGGGATGAGCAGTTCTTC.

This chain connects TRBV6-6 to TRBJ1-3, with D possibly matching TRBD1 (5 bases). Germline V gene data show CDR1 as MNHNY and CDR2 as SVGAGI (reference sequence). CDR3 length: 14 amino acids. Deletions cut 4 bases from V and 5 bases from J, with 12 bases between. CDR3 loop: CASSSGQSRNTIYF. The CDR3 DNA reads TGTGCCAGCAGTTCCGGACAAAGTCGAAACACCATATATTTT.

The rearrangement joins TRBV30 to TRBJ1-2, with 9 bases fitting TRBD1. The CDR3 extends over 14 amino acids. Germline CDR1 is GTSNPN and CDR2 is SVGIG (reference sequence). V shed 5 bases, J shed 4 bases, and the junction held 8 bases outside the gene matches. CDR3 bases: TGTGCCTGGGTTGGACAGGGGACAATCTATGGCTACACCTTC. It translates to CAWVGQGTIYGYTF.

This clone was detected only once. The gene calls are TRBV30 and TRBJ2-7; D may be TRBD2 (5 bases). Trimming pared 3 bases from V and 5 bases from J, leaving 17 bases between. The CDR3 is made up of 14 amino acids. Per the germline V gene, CDR1 is GTSNPN and CDR2 is SVGIG (reference sequence). The CDR3 DNA reads as TGTGCCTGGAGAGCCGGGGTACTCGCCCACGAGCAGTACTTC. Translating gives CAWRAGVLAHEQYF.

CDR3 DNA sequence: TGTGCCAGCAGCTTAGTAGGCGGGGGGGCCGAAGATACGCAGTATTTT. Translating gives CASSLVGGGAEDTQYF. The rearrangement links TRBV11-2 to TRBJ2-3, with 9 bases lining up with TRBD2. J gave up 5 bases and V 1 base, and 7 bases lay outside the gene matches. Germline-derived CDR1 and CDR2 are SGHAT and FQNNGV. The CDR3 spans 16 residues.

The chain is built from TRBV18 and TRBJ1-6, with TRBD1 matching over 8 bases. Germline V lookup: CDR1 KGHSH, CDR2 LQKENI. This CDR3 has 14 residues. Trimming at V came to 5 bases and at J to 6 bases, leaving 3 bases not matched to a gene. The CDR3 reads CASSEDRVNSPLHF. The CDR3 bases are TGTGCCAGCTCAGAGGACAGGGTTAATTCACCCCTCCACTTT.